These 27 T cell receptor beta chains came from one sample sequenced in a study of cytomegalovirus exposure and HLA in healthy donors. Only in-frame clones appear in the TCRdb table, and some are missing; sequencing was by immunoSEQ multiplex PCR. The sample contains roughly 350,000 clones, 75% to 90% of which appear only once. What was sequenced was PBMCs. These receptors were obtained from a young woman in good health and CMV-seronegative.

This rearrangement joins TRBV7-3 to TRBJ2-1; 7 nucleotides line up with TRBD2. Germline V gives CDR1 SGHTA, CDR2 FQGTGA. The CDR3 has 15 amino acids. After removal of 1 base from V and 6 bases from J, the junction contained 6 bases not matched to a gene. CDR3 bases: TGTGCCAGCAGCTTAATGTCGCGGGAGACCAATGAGCAGTTCTTC. It is translated as CASSLMSRETNEQFF.

V usage is TRBV29-1 and J usage is TRBJ2-5; D is perhaps TRBD2 (5 bases). CDR3 size: 12 residues. Trimming stripped 6 bases from V and 4 bases from J, with 12 bases between. CDR1 is SQVTM, CDR2 ANQGSEA, per germline. In DNA, the CDR3 is TGCAGCGTCCCCACTAGTGGAGAGACCCAGTACTTC. Translation: CSVPTSGETQYF.

The J gene is TRBJ1-5, the V gene TRBV11-2; TRBD1 aligns across 7 bases. The CDR3 extends over 13 amino acids. CDR1 and CDR2 from the germline V gene are SGHAT and FQNNGV. V shed 5 bases, J shed 6 bases, and the junction held 4 bases outside the gene matches. CDR3 nucleotides: TGTGCCAGCAGCGTCGGGACAGTTCAGCCCCAGCATTTT. This gives the protein CASSVGTVQPQHF.

The rearrangement uses TRBV25-1 and TRBJ2-2; D is perhaps TRBD2 (6 bases). The V end was cut by 0 bases, the J end by 7 bases, with 12 bases between. Germline V gene data show CDR1 as MGHDK and CDR2 as SYGVNS. The length of the CDR3 is 15 residues. The chain's CDR3 is CASSEYGGKGGELFF. CDR3 coding DNA: TGTGCCAGCAGTGAATACGGCGGGAAGGGCGGGGAGCTGTTTTTT.

The rearrangement links TRBV6-5 to TRBJ2-2; perhaps TRBD2 as D (6 bases). Per germline, CDR1 MNHEY and CDR2 SVGAGI. The germline V and J ends were trimmed by 7 bases and 1 base, with 13 bases remaining between them. This CDR3 is 15 amino acids long. CDR3 sequence: CASTSAGMNTGELFF. For the CDR3, the DNA is TGTGCCAGCACTTCGGCGGGAATGAACACCGGGGAGCTGTTTTTT.

The chain recombines TRBV7-6 with TRBJ2-1; 10 positions match TRBD1. The length of the CDR3 is 16 residues. With V trimmed by 5 bases and J by 4 bases, 8 bases remained unmatched. Germline V gene lookup returns CDR1 SGHVS and CDR2 FNYEAQ. CDR3 sequence (DNA): TGTGCCAGCAGCCCCCGGACAGGGGGGGGATACAATGAGCAGTTCTTC. Protein product: CASSPRTGGGYNEQFF. The full variable domain, with the rest looked up from reference TRBV7-6 and TRBJ2-1, is GAGVSQSPRYKVTKRGQDVALRCDPISGHVSLYWYRQALGQGPEFLTYFNYEAQQDKSGLPNDRFSAERPEGSISTLTIQRTEQRDSAMYRCASSPRTGGGYNEQFFGPGTRLTVL.

As regards this clone: A junction end diverges from the germline sequence, so it may reflect a read error. The gene calls are TRBV5-4 and TRBJ2-5, with TRBD1 matching over 8 bases. This CDR3 region has 14 residues. Germline assignment: CDR1 SGHNT and CDR2 YYREEE (reference sequence). CDR3 nucleotide sequence: TGTACCAGCAGCTTGGGACAGGCTAAAGAGACCCAGTACTTC. Translated: CTSSLGQAKETQYF.

This clone was seen many times. The genes are TRBV7-6 and TRBJ2-7; TRBD1 agrees at 11 bases. With V trimmed by 5 bases and J by 1 base, 7 bases remained unmatched. CDR3 length: 16 amino acids. Germline values: CDR1 SGHVS, CDR2 FNYEAQ. CDR3 protein: CASSTEGTGGSYEQYF. CDR3 nucleotides: TGTGCCAGCAGCACAGAGGGGACAGGGGGTTCCTACGAGCAGTACTTC.

This clone was detected only a few times. This chain joins TRBV30 and TRBJ1-1, with D maybe TRBD1 (5 bases). Per the germline V gene, CDR1 is GTSNPN and CDR2 is SVGIG (reference sequence). V lost 3 bases and J 1 base, leaving 9 bases between the germline ends. The CDR3 runs to 13 residues. CDR3 bases: TGTGCCTGGAGGAACGGGGGGAACACTGAAGCTTTCTTT. Translation: CAWRNGGNTEAFF.

Regarding this clone: A junction boundary mismatches the germline segment, possibly from a read error. This chain links TRBV7-7 with TRBJ2-7, with 8 bases identical to TRBD1. The CDR3 covers 14 residues. CDR1 and CDR2 (germline): SSHAT, FNYEAQ (reference sequence). The CDR3 coding sequence is TGTGCTAGCAGCTCGGGACAGGCTCCCTACGAGCAGTACTTC. This gives the protein CASSSGQAPYEQYF.

This clone appeared a few times. The rearrangement uses TRBV4-3 and TRBJ1-4; no firm D call. CDR1 is LGHNA and CDR2 is YSLEER in the germline V gene. The CDR3 has 15 amino acids. V shed 0 bases and J shed 5 bases, with 10 bases lying between them. The CDR3 DNA sequence: TGCGCCAGCAGCCAAGACGGCGGGATGAATGAAAAACTGTTTTTT. Translating gives CASSQDGGMNEKLFF.

The rearrangement joins TRBV6-1 to TRBJ1-2, with unresolved D. Trimming shortened V by 3 bases and J by 4 bases, and 6 bases separated the two germline ends. Germline V gene lookup returns CDR1 MNHNS and CDR2 SASEGT. The CDR3 totals 12 residues. CDR3 sequence (DNA): TGTGCCAGCAGTGATGGCCCCTATGGCTACACCTTC. It specifies CASSDGPYGYTF.

A few counts support this clone. The chain employs TRBV5-1 and TRBJ1-1; D is ambiguous. The CDR3 runs to 15 residues. Germline CDR1 SGHRS, CDR2 YFSETQ. V was trimmed by 1 base and J by 1 base, leaving 11 bases between them. The CDR3 is CASSLFADSNTEAFF. The CDR3 DNA reads as TGCGCCAGCAGCTTGTTCGCAGACTCGAACACTGAAGCTTTCTTT.

J is TRBJ2-6 and V is TRBV5-6, with a possible D match to TRBD2 (5 bases). Trimming removed 3 bases at V and 4 bases at J, with 8 bases between. The CDR3 consists of 14 residues. CDR1 SGHDT and CDR2 YYEEEE come from the germline V gene. In DNA form, the CDR3 reads TGTGCCAGCAGCTCAGCGGTGGGGGCCAACGTCCTGACTTTC. Its protein product is CASSSAVGANVLTF.

There are a few counts of this clone. The chain employs TRBV11-3 and TRBJ1-2; TRBD1 agrees at 8 bases. Looked up from germline, CDR1 is SGHNT and CDR2 is YENEEA. Trimming cost V 2 bases and J 0 bases; bases outside gene matches: 8. CDR3 length equals 17 residues. The CDR3 loop reads CASSLRDRTGANYGYTF. Written as DNA, the CDR3 is TGTGCCAGCAGCTTACGGGACAGGACGGGAGCTAACTATGGCTACACCTTC.

The chain combines TRBV25-1 with TRBJ2-3; 7 positions match TRBD2. CDR3 size: 16 residues. Germline V gives CDR1 MGHDK, CDR2 SYGVNS. Unmatched junction bases numbered 7, after V lost 2 bases and J lost 2 bases. The CDR3 bases are TGTGCCAGCAGTGAACACCTAGCGGAGCCCACAGATACGCAGTATTTT. Translated, it gives CASSEHLAEPTDTQYF.

The chain couples TRBV7-9 to TRBJ1-2; weak D call: TRBD1 (6 bases). Germline V lookup: CDR1 SEHNR, CDR2 FQNEAQ (reference sequence). V lost 8 bases, J lost 6 bases, and 19 bases lay in between. This CDR3 is built from 14 residues. CDR3 residues: CASGPRQESDGYTF. The CDR3, as DNA: TGTGCCAGCGGCCCCCGACAGGAGTCTGATGGCTACACCTTC. Together with reference TRBV7-9 and TRBJ1-2, the CDR3 gives the full variable domain: DTGVSQNPRHKITKRGQNVTFRCDPISEHNRLYWYRQTLGQGPEFLTYFQNEAQLEKSRLLSDRFSAERPKGSFSTLEIQRTEQGDSAMYLCASGPRQESDGYTFGSGTRLTVV.

The chain uses TRBV5-4 and TRBJ2-7, with 11 bases identical to TRBD1. V was clipped by 5 bases and J by 11 bases; unmatched bases: 12. Germline CDR1 is SGHNT and CDR2 is YYREEE (reference sequence). The CDR3 sequence is 14 residues long. CDR3 sequence reads: CASSPRTGGGYEYF. CDR3 DNA: TGTGCCAGCAGTCCTCGGACAGGGGGCGGTTATGAGTACTTC.

Remarks on this clone: One junction end does not reproduce the germline sequence, and a read error may be involved. This chain uses TRBV4-3 with TRBJ2-7; 7 nucleotides match TRBD1. Germline CDR1 LGHNA, CDR2 YSLEER. The CDR3 runs to 13 residues. The chain's CDR3 is CASSKDRAYEQYF. CDR3 nucleotide sequence: TGCGCCAGCAGCAAAGACAGGGCCTACGAGCAGTACTTC.

This sequence joins TRBV5-1 and TRBJ2-5; D perhaps matches TRBD1 (6 bases). Trimming cost V 4 bases and J 4 bases, with 14 bases left between them. Germline CDR1 SGHRS, CDR2 YFSETQ. CDR3 size: 14 residues. This CDR3 is CASSVGGPGETQYF. In nucleotides, the CDR3 is TGCGCCAGCAGCGTAGGGGGACCGGGAGAGACCCAGTACTTC.

The CDR3 nucleotides are TGTGCCAGCAGTTTGTCAATCCCGGGACAGGGGGCTCATGGCTACACCTTC. Its protein product is CASSLSIPGQGAHGYTF. The chain joins TRBV28 to TRBJ1-2; 12 nucleotides line up with TRBD1. The CDR3 sequence is 17 residues long. V dropped 3 bases and J dropped 6; count of bases not matched to a gene: 11. Germline V gives CDR1 MDHEN, CDR2 SYDVKM.

The rearrangement joins TRBV7-2 to TRBJ2-7, with 7 bases that match TRBD2. CDR1 SGHTA and CDR2 FQGNSA come from the germline V gene. Trimming removed 5 bases from V and 3 bases from J; junction bases left unmatched: 10. The CDR3 extends over 15 amino acids. CDR3 region: CASSTMGGGSYEQYF. The CDR3 DNA sequence: TGTGCCAGCAGCACTATGGGGGGAGGGAGCTACGAGCAGTACTTC.

This clone was picked up a small number of times. The CDR3: CASRRTGAGPYEQYF. CDR3 bases: TGTGCCAGCAGGCGGACAGGGGCTGGGCCCTACGAGCAGTACTTC. The chain recombines TRBV28 with TRBJ2-7; 9 positions agree with TRBD1. CDR3 size: 15 residues. Germline V gives CDR1 MDHEN, CDR2 SYDVKM. With V trimmed by 6 bases and J by 2 bases, 8 bases remained unmatched.

V gene TRBV7-8 combines with J gene TRBJ1-2; TRBD1 might be the D (6 bases). Trimming removed 0 bases from V and 6 bases from J, with 11 bases in between. The CDR3 length is 14 residues. Germline V gives CDR1 SGHVS, CDR2 FQNEAQ. Here the CDR3 reads CASSLAAQGHGYTF. In DNA, the CDR3 is TGTGCCAGCAGCTTAGCGGCCCAGGGGCATGGCTACACCTTC.

The V gene is TRBV2, the J gene TRBJ2-1; perhaps TRBD2 as D (6 bases). The CDR3 is made up of 14 amino acids. Looked up from germline, CDR1 is SNHLY and CDR2 is FYNNEI. V was pared by 8 bases and J by 0 bases, with 11 bases between. The CDR3 region is CASVRESSYNEQFF. The CDR3 DNA follows: TGTGCCAGCGTCCGGGAGAGCTCCTACAATGAGCAGTTCTTC.

This sequence joins TRBV7-9 and TRBJ2-7; maybe TRBD1 (5 bases). The CDR3 consists of 14 residues. V was clipped by 3 bases and J by 1 base, with 10 bases between them. Looked up from germline, CDR1 is SEHNR and CDR2 is FQNEAQ (reference sequence). The CDR3 nucleotides read TGTGCCAGCAGCTTTGCCAGGGCTTCCTACGAGCAGTACTTC. It yields the protein CASSFARASYEQYF.

This sequence joins TRBV25-1 and TRBJ2-5; 12 nucleotides line up with TRBD2. Germline CDR1 reads MGHDK; CDR2 reads SYGVNS. V trimming: 2 bases; J trimming: 2 bases; junction bases outside the gene matches: 0. There are 15 residues in the CDR3. The CDR3 region has the DNA TGTGCCAGCAGTGAACTAGCGGGAGGGCAAGAGACCCAGTACTTC. Encoded protein: CASSELAGGQETQYF.